The TCR beta chain under discussion was sequenced for a study of cytomegalovirus exposure and HLA in healthy donors. In the PCR, 60 Vbeta and 13 Jbeta primers were used. Authors' methods: In a later analysis, the count reached 74 million or so unique TCR beta chains, with around 11 million shared. Generated by immunoSEQ multiplex PCR, the TCRdb table keeps only in-frame clones and is missing some. V, J and clone size were drawn from that table, and D and trimming were deduced from the DNA. The sample lists about 130,000 clones; about 74% were seen once. Comment on this clone: Its specificity is not known.

From germline, CDR1 is MNHEY and CDR2 SMNVEV (reference sequence). The CDR3 consists of 15 residues. The ends were cut back, 5 bases at V and 10 bases at J, with 20 bases in the middle. Study conclusions and caveats: Looking again later, the authors saw that most CMV-associated TCR beta chains seemed HLA-restricted. In vitro data verified a few CMV-associated chains as specific for CMV antigens.

This clonotype was sampled from a woman in her 50s in good health and CMV-seropositive. The chain links TRBV27 to TRBJ1-4; D is undetermined. Sequencing was done on a sample of PBMCs. CDR3 sequence: CASSPSWGESGKLFF. CDR3 nucleotide sequence: TGTGCCAGCAGTCCCTCATGGGGAGAGAGTGGAAAACTGTTTTTT.